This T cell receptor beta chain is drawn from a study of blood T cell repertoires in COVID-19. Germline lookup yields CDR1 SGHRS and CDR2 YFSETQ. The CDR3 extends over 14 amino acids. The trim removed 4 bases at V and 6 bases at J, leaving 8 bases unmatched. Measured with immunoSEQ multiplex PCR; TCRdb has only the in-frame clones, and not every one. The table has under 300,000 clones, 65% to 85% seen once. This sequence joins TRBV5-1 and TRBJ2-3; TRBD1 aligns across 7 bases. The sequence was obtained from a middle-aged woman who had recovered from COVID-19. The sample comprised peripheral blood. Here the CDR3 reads CASSGTAVYDTQYF. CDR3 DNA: TGCGCCAGCAGCGGGACAGCCGTTTATGATACGCAGTATTTT.